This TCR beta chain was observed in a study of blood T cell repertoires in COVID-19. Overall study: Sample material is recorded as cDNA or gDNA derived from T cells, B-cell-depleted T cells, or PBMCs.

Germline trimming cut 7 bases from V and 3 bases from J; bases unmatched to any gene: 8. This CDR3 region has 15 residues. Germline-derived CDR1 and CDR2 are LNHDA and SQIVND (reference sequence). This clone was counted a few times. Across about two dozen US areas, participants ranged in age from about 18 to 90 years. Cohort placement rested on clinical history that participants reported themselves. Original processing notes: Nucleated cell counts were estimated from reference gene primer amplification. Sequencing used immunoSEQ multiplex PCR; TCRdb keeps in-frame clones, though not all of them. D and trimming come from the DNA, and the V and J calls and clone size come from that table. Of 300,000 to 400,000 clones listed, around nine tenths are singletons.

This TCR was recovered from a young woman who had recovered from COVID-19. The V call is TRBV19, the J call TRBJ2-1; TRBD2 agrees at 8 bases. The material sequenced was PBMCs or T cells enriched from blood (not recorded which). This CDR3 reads CASTPVSGVYNEQFF. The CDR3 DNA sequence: TGTGCCAGTACCCCTGTTAGCGGGGTCTACAATGAGCAGTTCTTC. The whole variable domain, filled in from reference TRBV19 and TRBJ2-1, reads DGGITQSPKYLFRKEGQNVTLSCEQNLNHDAMYWYRQDPGQGLRLIYYSQIVNDFQKGDIAEGYSVSREKKESFPLTVTSAQKNPTAFYLCASTPVSGVYNEQFFGPGTRLTVL.